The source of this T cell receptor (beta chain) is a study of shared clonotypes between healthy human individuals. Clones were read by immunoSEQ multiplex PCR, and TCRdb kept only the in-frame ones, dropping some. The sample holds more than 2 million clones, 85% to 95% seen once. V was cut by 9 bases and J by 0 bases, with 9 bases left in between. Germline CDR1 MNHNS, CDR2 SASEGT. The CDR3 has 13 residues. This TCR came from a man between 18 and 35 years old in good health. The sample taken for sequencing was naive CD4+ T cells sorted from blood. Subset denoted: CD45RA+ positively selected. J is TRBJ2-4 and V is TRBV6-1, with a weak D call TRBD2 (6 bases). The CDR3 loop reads CARNGGAKNIQYF. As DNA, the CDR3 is TGTGCCAGGAACGGGGGAGCCAAAAACATTCAGTACTTC.